The 9 T cell receptor beta chains below come from one sample, sequenced in a study of T cells in Graves' hyperthyroidism and ophthalmopathy. Amplification yielded TCR beta CDR3 regions, with RNA transcripts as the source. Using the HTBI primer set, a first-round RT-PCR was run on the TCR CDR3. In TCRdb, the multiplex PCR reads were re-called with MiXCR into one record per CDR3 protein. The sample holds tens of thousands of distinct CDR3 sequences; around 48% are singletons and the top ten take 9.5% to 15%. Sequenced: blood. The receptors here all came from a woman aged 25 to 39 with Graves' ophthalmopathy.

For this clonotype: One end of the junction does not line up with germline, which may come from a read error. The V gene is TRBV4-1, the J gene TRBJ2-1, with 7 bases aligning to TRBD2. There are 14 residues in the CDR3. Germline loops: CDR1 MGHRA, CDR2 YSYEKL. CDR3 amino acids: CANSQEAGANEQFF. CDR3 bases: TGCGCCAACAGCCAAGAGGCGGGAGCCAATGAGCAGTTCTTC.

This clonotype has only one observation. The genes are TRBV7-6 and TRBJ2-7; 10 positions match TRBD2. With 2 bases clipped from V and 4 bases from J, the junction kept 8 bases outside the gene matches. From germline, CDR1 is SGHVS and CDR2 FNYEAQ. The CDR3 loop spans 16 amino acids. This CDR3 reads CASSLNPSSGGYEQYF. CDR3 sequence (DNA): TGTGCCAGCAGCTTAAATCCTTCTAGCGGGGGATACGAGCAGTACTTC. The whole variable domain, filled in from reference TRBV7-6 and TRBJ2-7, reads GAGVSQSPRYKVTKRGQDVALRCDPISGHVSLYWYRQALGQGPEFLTYFNYEAQQDKSGLPNDRFSAERPEGSISTLTIQRTEQRDSAMYRCASSLNPSSGGYEQYFGPGTRLTVT.

The CDR3 nucleotides are TGTGCCAGCAGCTTGGGGCGGGAGACGTACGAGCAGTACTTC. Its translation: CASSLGRETYEQYF. This chain uses TRBV7-3 with TRBJ2-7; 7 nucleotides match TRBD2. The CDR3 length is 14 residues. Germline CDR1 reads SGHTA; CDR2 reads FQGTGA. J was trimmed by 4 bases and V by 3 bases; bases with no gene match: 6. Full variable domain (remainder filled in from reference TRBV7-3 and TRBJ2-7): GAGVSQTPSNKVTEKGKYVELRCDPISGHTALYWYRQSLGQGPEFLIYFQGTGAADDSGLPNDRFFAVRPEGSVSTLKIQRTERGDSAVYLCASSLGRETYEQYFGPGTRLTVT.

This clonotype was recorded once. The chain employs TRBV20-1 and TRBJ1-2, with a weak D call TRBD1 (5 bases). Trimming stripped 2 bases from V and 5 bases from J, with 24 bases between. Germline V lookup: CDR1 DFQATT, CDR2 SNEGSKA (reference sequence). This CDR3 has 17 residues. The CDR3 sequence: CSARTSSAGALSYGYTF. DNA for the CDR3: TGCAGTGCTAGAACTTCCTCGGCTGGGGCCCTTAGTTATGGCTACACCTTC.

This rearrangement joins TRBV7-6 to TRBJ2-4; D is perhaps TRBD1 (9 bases). V lost 5 bases to trimming and J lost 9 bases, with 29 bases between them. The germline V gene has CDR1 SGHVS and CDR2 FNYEAQ. The CDR3 totals 18 residues. The CDR3 sequence: CASSPLQGANGRVGIQYF. CDR3 sequence (DNA): TGTGCCAGCAGCCCTCTACAGGGGGCGAACGGGAGGGTAGGCATTCAGTACTTC.

The chain is built from TRBV19 and TRBJ2-1; 10 nucleotides line up with TRBD2. Per the germline V gene, CDR1 is LNHDA and CDR2 is SQIVND (reference sequence). The length of the CDR3 is 15 residues. V was pared by 5 bases and J by 5 bases, with 6 bases of the junction left unmatched. The CDR3 sequence is CASSELAGVNNEQFF. CDR3 DNA sequence: TGTGCCAGTAGTGAGCTAGCGGGAGTGAACAATGAGCAGTTCTTC.

This clonotype was detected ten times or more. The CDR3 here is CASSFTGPSTDTQYF. In DNA form, the CDR3 reads TGTGCCAGCAGCTTTACAGGGCCGTCCACAGATACGCAGTATTTT. This chain connects TRBV6-5 to TRBJ2-3, with a possible D match to TRBD1 (6 bases). The CDR3 covers 15 residues. CDR1 is MNHEY, CDR2 SVGAGI, per germline. The germline V and J ends were trimmed by 6 bases and 2 bases, with 15 bases remaining between them.

Concerning this clonotype itself: The CDR3 ends on some other residue instead of the conserved phenylalanine or tryptophan, so this is likely a read error. The limits of the CDR3 on the DNA are not certain, so only TCRdb's listed CDR3 is given. V gene TRBV9 combines with J gene TRBJ2-2. The CDR3 adds up to 11 amino acids, both ends counted. CDR1 and CDR2 from the germline V gene are SGDLS and YYNGEE. CDR3 loop: CASSVAGSAAG.

This clonotype was observed at least ten times. The rearrangement links TRBV20-1 to TRBJ1-1; TRBD1 matches 9 bases. Looked up from germline, CDR1 is DFQATT and CDR2 is SNEGSKA (reference sequence). The CDR3 has 17 residues. After removal of 2 bases from V and 2 bases from J, the junction contained 12 bases not matched to a gene. In DNA form, the CDR3 reads TGCAGTGCTAGACATCCACAGGGGGCCGGGGGAAACACTGAAGCTTTCTTT. Its translation: CSARHPQGAGGNTEAFF.